Below are 9 T cell receptor beta chains sequenced from a single sample in a study of shared clonotypes between healthy human individuals. Measured with immunoSEQ multiplex PCR; TCRdb has only the in-frame clones, and not every one. The sample yields around 2,000,000 clones, roughly 96% seen once. The sequenced sample consisted of naive CD4+ T cells sorted from blood. Described subset: CD45RA+ positively selected. These TCRs come from a man between 18 and 29 years old in good health.

The V call is TRBV4-1, the J call TRBJ2-1; a weak D match, TRBD2 (6 bases). Trimming cost V 4 bases and J 0 bases, with 13 bases left between them. CDR1 and CDR2 (germline): MGHRA, YSYEKL. This CDR3 spans 16 amino acids. CDR3 nucleotide sequence: TGCGCCAGCAGCCGTATAGCGGAGAGCTCCTACAATGAGCAGTTCTTC. Its protein is CASSRIAESSYNEQFF.

This chain connects TRBV5-1 to TRBJ2-1, with D possibly matching TRBD2 (5 bases). From germline, CDR1 is SGHRS and CDR2 YFSETQ. Trimming removed 4 bases at V and 5 bases at J, with 22 bases between. CDR3 size: 17 residues. CDR3 loop: CASSAAPTRASNNEQFF. CDR3 coding DNA: TGCGCCAGCAGCGCTGCGCCCACTAGGGCTAGTAACAATGAGCAGTTCTTC.

The chain combines TRBV18 with TRBJ1-6; TRBD1 agrees at 10 bases. Looked up from germline, CDR1 is KGHSH and CDR2 is LQKENI. V lost 6 bases, J lost 5 bases, and 4 bases stayed unmatched. CDR3 size: 15 residues. The CDR3 nucleotides read TGTGCCAGCTCGGGACAGGGGTACGATAATTCACCCCTCCACTTT. It codes for CASSGQGYDNSPLHF.

In this sample, this clone turned up once. Other DNA sequences in this specimen translate into the identical CDR3. V usage is TRBV5-4 and J usage is TRBJ2-7, with TRBD2 as a possible D gene (6 bases). With 2 bases removed from V and 3 bases from J, the gap between germline ends came to 9 bases. The CDR3 runs to 13 residues. Germline CDR1 reads SGHNT; CDR2 reads YYREEE (reference sequence). For the CDR3, the DNA is TGTGCCAGCAGCTTCGGAGGGAGCTACGAGCAGTACTTC. It codes for CASSFGGSYEQYF. Supplemented by reference TRBV5-4 and TRBJ2-7, the full variable domain reads ETGVTQSPTHLIKTRGQQVTLRCSSQSGHNTVSWYQQALGQGPQFIFQYYREEENGRGNFPPRFSGLQFPNYSSELNVNALELDDSALYLCASSFGGSYEQYFGPGTRLTVT.

The chain joins TRBV18 to TRBJ2-5; tentative D call: TRBD2 (5 bases). Trimming took 3 bases from V and 5 from J, leaving 16 bases between them. CDR3 length: 15 amino acids. Germline V lookup: CDR1 KGHSH, CDR2 LQKENI. The CDR3 DNA reads TGTGCCAGCTCACCCCGAGAGGGAGAAAGGGAGACCCAGTACTTC. It encodes CASSPREGERETQYF.

The V call is TRBV10-3, the J call TRBJ2-2; the match to TRBD2 covers 7 bases. V trimming: 7 bases; J trimming: 6 bases; junction bases outside the gene matches: 5. The CDR3 sequence is 13 residues long. CDR1 is ENHRY, CDR2 SYGVKD, per germline. CDR3 amino acids: CAINAGRAGELFF. The CDR3 coding sequence is TGTGCCATCAACGCAGGGAGGGCCGGGGAGCTGTTTTTT.

This clone was observed a single time. This chain links TRBV6-1 with TRBJ2-5, with D possibly being TRBD1 (6 bases). V lost 0 bases and J 2 bases, leaving 10 bases between the germline ends. The CDR3 is made up of 15 amino acids. Per germline, CDR1 MNHNS and CDR2 SASEGT. The CDR3 sequence is CASSEALQGQETQYF. CDR3 DNA: TGTGCCAGCAGTGAAGCACTCCAGGGGCAAGAGACCCAGTACTTC.

As to this clone: The same CDR3 is also encoded by other DNA sequences in this sample. This sequence joins TRBV28 and TRBJ2-1; D gene ambiguous. The V end was cut by 1 base, the J end by 3 bases, with 4 bases between. The CDR3 is made up of 13 amino acids. CDR1 is MDHEN and CDR2 is SYDVKM in the germline V gene. As DNA, the CDR3 is TGTGCCAGCAGTTTATCTAGCTACAATGAGCAGTTCTTC. It specifies CASSLSSYNEQFF.

This sequence joins TRBV28 and TRBJ1-5; no reliable D call. CDR3 length: 10 residues. From germline, CDR1 is MDHEN and CDR2 SYDVKM. V was shortened by 8 bases and J by 14 bases, with 13 bases between the two germline ends. The CDR3 spells CASDTADEHF. The CDR3 DNA sequence: TGTGCCAGCGATACGGCGGATGAGCATTTT.